What follows is one TCR beta chain and its context. Its cognate antigen has yet to be identified. No much larger clonotype is one base removed from it; base qualities were not supplied. The donors were healthy, HIV-negative adults who had no recently reported acute infections or vaccinations. Every donor was a Caucasian adult living in Nashville, Tennessee, USA. CD4+ T cells were enriched through magnetic negative selection, after which naive cells were positively selected on CD45RA and the remaining negative fraction served as the memory subset. Blood was collected by leukapheresis, and PBMCs were isolated by Ficoll-Histopaque density gradient centrifugation and then cryopreserved in liquid nitrogen vapor phase. Analytical flow cytometry was used to check the purity and quantity of every magnetically sorted T cell population. Each sorted fraction had its genomic DNA isolated and then quantified by UV absorbance on a Nanodrop 2000c.

Using the deep immunoSEQ assay, TCR CDR3 regions were amplified from genomic DNA by multiplex PCR. Extracted genomic DNA from each cell subset was distributed evenly across all wells of several immunoSEQ 96-well plates, and each plate was treated as a replicate. For sorted subsets, about 210 ng of genomic DNA, equivalent to around 29,000 T cell genomes, went into each replicate PCR. Purified libraries were quantified with a Qubit 3.0 fluorometer, sized on a Bioanalyzer 2100, and re-quantified with the KAPA Library Quantification kit. Every immunoSEQ 96-well plate was sequenced on a separate single-read 150-cycle Illumina NextSeq 550 flow cell. Concerning the study's data processing: Because the immunoSEQ output held only junctional sequences and lacked quality scores, the filtering could not match the filtering applied to full-length reads. To assign V/J genes and CDR3, sequences were annotated using PyIR, a Python wrapper for IgBLAST v1.9, with IMGT germline references. Reads were removed for weak V/J assignments (E-value above 1e-6), missing CDR3, stop codons, out-of-frame junctions, or ambiguous translated residues. V3J clonotypes were defined as sequences sharing the same inferred V gene, J gene, and CDR3 amino acid sequence. To compute the percentage overlap between repertoires, the number of shared unique clonotypes was divided by the size of the smaller repertoire. Repertoire richness was assessed with RTK rarefaction, the Chao1 estimator, and Recon v2.1 estimates of unobserved clonotypes. OLGA was used to compute generation probabilities for all TCRbeta clonotypes that the gDNA method yielded from several donors. TCRdb carries this immuneACCESS record with in-frame sequences only. Its versions omit some clonotypes, under half of them owing to an unresolved V gene in the studies checked, with the rest unexplained. V, J and clone size were drawn from that table, and D and trimming were deduced from the DNA. For this sample the table gives 640,000 or so clones, of which around 72% were detected only once. The ten largest clones capture about 2% of the sample.

The data were obtained in a study of shared clonotypes between healthy human individuals (dated by TCRdb to 2019 to 2021). A note on the overall study: The cohort comprised a couple of women and a few men aged 18 to 49 years. To estimate repertoire size and how much clonotype sharing occurs between individuals, the study deeply sequenced the blood TCR repertoires of 4 to 6 healthy adults. Per donor, leukapheresis produced somewhere between about 0.94 and 9.5 billion PBMCs. Libraries were prepared and TCR repertoires were sequenced by different laboratories using diverse techniques, in order to increase sequencing depth and limit assay-specific biases. Per donor, three plates each were used for CD4 naive and CD4 memory, two for CD8 naive, and one for CD8 memory.

V gives up 4 bases and J gives up 6 bases, and the segment between their germline ends measures 10 bases. From a lookup of the germline V gene (reference sequence), CDR1 and CDR2 are LNHDA and SQIVND. From the cysteine up to the phenylalanine, the CDR3 has a length of 13 residues. The DNA shown is the 39-base CDR3, in frame from base 1. What the work shows at the level of the full study, not this receptor alone: When a handful of donors were compared, the shared fraction of clonotypes was about 5.4% for naive CD4, 3.5% to 4% for naive CD8, about 2.5% for memory CD4, and 0.4% for memory CD8. Sampling was restricted to blood, and TCR repertoires in tissue are likely to differ from TCR repertoires in blood. Pairwise subsampling led to the expectation that sequencing depth would affect the degree of clonotype sharing among donors. The genetic and exposure-history diversity represented was limited by the small number of donors. Higher generation probabilities were observed for clonotypes shared by all four sorted-subset donors than for non-shared clonotypes. Even with the large sequencing depth, rarefaction of the sorted-subset datasets indicated that sequencing was incomplete. Naive subsets generally had larger estimated clonotype richness than memory subsets did.

Sample: memory CD4+ T cells sorted from blood. Interpreted using the paper, the cell subset or site label stands for: CD45RA-negative fraction. The chain is made from TRBV19 and TRBJ1-5; TRBD1 might be the D gene, on 5 matching bases. The sequence was obtained from a woman in her 30s in good health. This receptor carries the CDR3 CASSRGGGQPQHF. The base sequence is TGTGCCAGTAGTAGGGGGGGAGGTCAGCCCCAGCATTTT. Supplemented by the reference TRBV19 and TRBJ1-5 proteins around the CDR3, the complete variable domain is DGGITQSPKYLFRKEGQNVTLSCEQNLNHDAMYWYRQDPGQGLRLIYYSQIVNDFQKGDIAEGYSVSREKKESFPLTVTSAQKNPTAFYLCASSRGGGQPQHFGDGTRLSIL.